Listed below are T cell receptor beta chains from one sample, sequenced in a study of long-term antiretroviral therapy in people with HIV. Here immunoSEQ multiplex PCR was the method, and the copy in TCRdb shows in-frame clones only, minus some. The sample yields 5,000 to 7,500 clones, 77% seen once. Sequencing was performed on unsorted PBMCs, taken 0.5 years before starting antiretroviral therapy. Receptor source: a man in his forties with HIV. The CDR3 runs from the conserved cysteine through the conserved F or W. D genes are given only for firm matches. Only part of the rows carry a size: once, few, many, or a class if the clone is expanded.

-	TRBV7-2	once	TRBJ1-2	CASSPRQDYGYTF
-	TRBV21-1	-	TRBJ1-4	CASSKRSVGGNNEKLFF
TRBD1	TRBV4-3	few	TRBJ1-2	CASSHQQGGVRGYTF
-	TRBV5-5	-	TRBJ1-2	CASSLEPGGGLDYGYTF
-	TRBV29-1	-	TRBJ1-2	CSVDGDRPNYGYTF
-	TRBV5-6	once	TRBJ1-1	CASSPPSVGTEAFF
-	TRBV5-1	large	TRBJ2-7	CASSLGAGYEQYF
TRBD1	TRBV10-3	-	TRBJ1-4	CASGTGGDGNEKLFF
TRBD1	TRBV2	-	TRBJ1-5	CASRPGQGGNQPQHF
-	TRBV19	once	TRBJ2-7	CASSPDSPAYEQYF
TRBD1	TRBV7-2	-	TRBJ2-7	CASSLAGRGRLNEQYF
-	TRBV6-5	-	TRBJ1-6	CASSSHSLNSPLHF
TRBD2	TRBV5-1	once	TRBJ2-5	CASSLTSGQQETQYF
TRBD2	TRBV5-1	-	TRBJ2-3	CASSWTSGGTDTQYF
-	TRBV30	-	TRBJ2-6	CAVVREPPSGANVLTF
-	TRBV27	-	TRBJ1-2	CASSLNYREYYGYTF
-	TRBV18	-	TRBJ2-7	CASSPRTPLSYEQYF
TRBD1	TRBV27	-	TRBJ2-7	CASSPFLGQGDYEQYF
-	TRBV30	-	TRBJ2-6	CAWTGSGANVLTF
-	TRBV10-1	-	TRBJ2-5	CASFPSSARETQYF
-	TRBV25-1	-	TRBJ2-7	CASSHRVRILVFYEQYF
TRBD2	TRBV9	-	TRBJ2-7	CASSVASGDYEQYF
TRBD1	TRBV11-1	-	TRBJ1-4	CASSFTTGVNEKLFF
-	TRBV4-1	-	TRBJ1-6	CASSQDWSSNSPLHF
TRBD2	TRBV7-2	-	TRBJ2-3	CASSSRGGGTDTQYF
-	TRBV2	-	TRBJ1-6	CASSTRESYNSPLHF
-	TRBV23-1	-	TRBJ2-1	CASSQNFVAQVGYNEQFF
-	TRBV7-2	-	TRBJ2-3	CASSLATDTQYF
-	TRBV2	-	TRBJ2-7	CASSEARGFSYEQYF
-	TRBV19	-	TRBJ2-7	CASSMSAGAEQYF
-	TRBV6-5	-	TRBJ1-6	CASSYMGAPNSPLHF
-	TRBV4-3	-	TRBJ2-2	CASSQTRNTGELFF
-	TRBV6-6	-	TRBJ1-2	CASRDPSNYGYTF
-	TRBV9	-	TRBJ1-3	CASSVGSGATSGNTIYF
-	TRBV5-6	-	TRBJ1-3	CASSLRGNTIYF
-	TRBV29-1	-	TRBJ1-3	CSVAWTGNTIYF
TRBD2	TRBV5-4	-	TRBJ2-2	CASSYPWSSGDLNTGELFF
TRBD2	TRBV7-8	-	TRBJ2-3	CASSLTEAFLAGGYTDTQYF
-	TRBV30	-	TRBJ1-1	CAWSRDPNTEAFF
-	TRBV7-9	-	TRBJ1-2	CASSPPLSYGYTF
-	TRBV9	-	TRBJ1-5	CASSARAGRVTQPQHF
TRBD1	TRBV30	-	TRBJ1-5	CAWSVQGDQPQHF
-	TRBV7-9	once	TRBJ1-2	CASSLGDRVGYYGYTF
-	TRBV10-1	few	TRBJ2-2	CASRANVGELFF
-	TRBV6-1	-	TRBJ2-1	CASSEALPVPTYNEQFF
-	TRBV6-1	-	TRBJ2-3	CASARTSSTDTQYF
-	TRBV5-6	-	TRBJ2-7	CASSFQGGGYEQYF
-	TRBV23-1	-	TRBJ1-5	CASTQGLSNQPQHF
-	TRBV5-5	few	TRBJ2-7	CASSLSPVPSYEQYF
-	TRBV10-1	-	TRBJ1-2	CASSGPLEGYTF
-	TRBV5-1	-	TRBJ2-3	CASSLASPGGSTDTQYF
-	TRBV5-1	-	TRBJ1-1	CASSYSGTQLNTEAFF
TRBD2	TRBV5-1	-	TRBJ2-5	CASSGSGGLQETQYF
TRBD1	TRBV7-9	medium-sized	TRBJ2-7	CASSTGTGVGEQYF
-	TRBV4-1	-	TRBJ2-2	CASSQDRGYLGTGELFF